What follows are 24 T cell receptor beta chains derived from one specimen sequenced in a study of T cells in Graves' hyperthyroidism and ophthalmopathy. What was amplified from RNA transcripts were TCR beta CDR3 regions. A set of HTBI primers served as the primers for a first-round RT-PCR of the TCR CDR3. TCRdb reprocessed the multiplex PCR reads with MiXCR, giving one entry per CDR3 protein. Of around 34,000 distinct CDR3 sequences listed, about 52% are singletons. The specimen sequenced was blood. The receptors were sampled from a woman in her forties with Graves' ophthalmopathy.

The chain uses TRBV15 and TRBJ1-1, with 8 positions matching TRBD1. V was pared by 3 bases and J by 5 bases, with 5 bases of the junction left unmatched. CDR1 and CDR2 (germline): LNHNV, YYDKDF (reference sequence). The CDR3 is 14 residues long. The CDR3 DNA reads as TGTGCCACCAGCAGGAGGACAGGGCGAACTGAAGCTTTCTTT. This sequence encodes CATSRRTGRTEAFF.

In this sample, this clonotype turned up many times. The chain couples TRBV7-2 to TRBJ1-4; perhaps TRBD1 as D (5 bases). CDR1 and CDR2 from the germline V gene are SGHTA and FQGNSA. CDR3 length: 15 residues. Trimming removed 2 bases from V and 3 bases from J, with 10 bases in between. CDR3 region: CASSLFMGANEKLFF. The CDR3 DNA sequence: TGTGCCAGCAGCTTATTTATGGGGGCTAATGAAAAACTGTTTTTT.

This clonotype was found many times. The chain employs TRBV6-1 and TRBJ1-6, with a weak D call TRBD1 (5 bases). From germline, CDR1 is MNHNS and CDR2 SASEGT. The germline V and J ends were trimmed by 8 bases and 11 bases, with 22 bases remaining between them. This CDR3 has 15 residues. CDR3 nucleotides: TGTGCCAGCCTTGACGGGAGGACAACGGTTACACCCCTCCACTTT. It encodes CASLDGRTTVTPLHF.

CDR3: CASSPTQYF. Written as DNA, the CDR3 is TGTGCCAGCAGCCCGACCCAGTACTTC. The chain employs TRBV7-3 and TRBJ2-5, with D uncertain. Germline loops: CDR1 SGHTA, CDR2 FQGTGA. The CDR3 contains 9 residues. The V end lost 5 bases, the J end lost 7 bases, and 2 bases lay between the germline ends. The full variable domain, with the rest looked up from reference TRBV7-3 and TRBJ2-5, is GAGVSQTPSNKVTEKGKYVELRCDPISGHTALYWYRQSLGQGPEFLIYFQGTGAADDSGLPNDRFFAVRPEGSVSTLKIQRTERGDSAVYLCASSPTQYFGPGTRLLVL.

This clonotype was observed at least ten times. The chain recombines TRBV6-6 with TRBJ2-7; D remains ambiguous. The CDR3 sequence is 11 residues long. The germline CDR1 and CDR2 sequences are MNHNY and SVGAGI (reference sequence). Deletions cut 8 bases from V and 3 bases from J, with 8 bases between. The CDR3 DNA is TGTGCCAGCGCAGAAAGCTACGAGCAGTACTTC. This sequence encodes CASAESYEQYF.

In the case of this clonotype: One junction end does not reproduce the germline sequence, and a read error may be involved. The genes are TRBV4-3 and TRBJ1-5, with D perhaps matching TRBD1 (5 bases). This CDR3 region has 13 residues. Per germline, CDR1 LGHNA and CDR2 YSLEER. In nucleotides, the CDR3 is TGCACCAGCAGCCAGACCCCCAGGGACGCCCAGCATTTT. Amino acid sequence: CTSSQTPRDAQHF.

This clonotype was observed at least ten times. The V and J genes are TRBV11-2 and TRBJ1-4; D gene uncertain. Germline CDR1 and CDR2: SGHAT and FQNNGV. This CDR3 is 16 amino acids long. Trimming left V 2 bases short and J 3 bases short, with 13 bases between. The CDR3 DNA reads as TGTGCCAGCAGCTTATTCCGGGCAGAATCTAATGAAAAACTGTTTTTT. Translating it yields CASSLFRAESNEKLFF.

This clonotype has at least ten counts. The gene calls are TRBV9 and TRBJ1-2, with D tentatively TRBD1 (6 bases). The CDR3 has 13 residues. Germline V CDR1 and CDR2: SGDLS, YYNGEE. Trimming removed 1 base at V and 9 bases at J, with 13 bases between. As DNA, the CDR3 is TGTGCCAGCAGCGTAACTGACAGGTTTCGCTACACCTTC. Protein product: CASSVTDRFRYTF.

In the case of this clonotype: The limits of the CDR3 on the DNA are not certain, so only TCRdb's listed CDR3 is given. This chain joins TRBV7-2 and TRBJ2-3. The CDR3 is 14 residues long, ends included. Germline V CDR1 and CDR2: SGHTA, FQGNSA. CDR3 residues: CASSFYICSVRGYF.

By share, this clonotype ranks as medium-sized. The J gene is TRBJ2-7, the V gene TRBV10-1; 11 nucleotides agree with TRBD1. Looked up from germline, CDR1 is WNHNN and CDR2 is SYGVQD (reference sequence). This CDR3 spans 14 amino acids. The V and J ends lost 6 bases and 5 bases, in that order; junction bases with no gene match: 6. The CDR3 DNA reads TGCGCCAGCAGCCTGGGACAGGGGGTCGACGAGCAGTACTTC. It specifies CASSLGQGVDEQYF.

This chain uses TRBV19 with TRBJ2-3, with 8 nucleotides matching TRBD2. The V gene end was trimmed by 2 bases and the J gene end by 2 bases; junction bases not matched to a gene: 9. Germline CDR1 reads LNHDA; CDR2 reads SQIVND (reference sequence). This CDR3 spans 17 amino acids. The CDR3 region is CASSIRALADLTDTQYF. For the CDR3, the DNA is TGTGCCAGTAGTATAAGGGCACTAGCGGATCTCACAGATACGCAGTATTTT.

Ten or more counts support this clonotype. This chain joins TRBV18 and TRBJ2-5, with TRBD2 identical over 9 bases. The V and J ends lost 3 bases and 2 bases, in that order; junction bases with no gene match: 1. The germline V gene has CDR1 KGHSH and CDR2 LQKENI. This CDR3 is built from 14 residues. The CDR3 DNA sequence: TGTGCCAGCTCACCGACTAGCGGTCAAGAGACCCAGTACTTC. Amino acid sequence: CASSPTSGQETQYF.

Sample share makes this clonotype medium-sized. V usage is TRBV20-1 and J usage is TRBJ1-1, with D tentatively TRBD1 (6 bases). Germline V gene sequence: CDR1 DFQATT, CDR2 SNEGSKA (reference sequence). Trimming pared 3 bases from V and 2 bases from J, leaving 13 bases between. The CDR3 contains 14 residues. The CDR3 loop reads CSASYRDTNTEAFF. CDR3 in DNA: TGCAGTGCTAGTTACCGGGACACTAACACTGAAGCTTTCTTT.

This clonotype has only one observation. This chain joins TRBV7-2 and TRBJ2-7; possible D gene TRBD2, 6 bases. The CDR3 sequence is 14 residues long. In germline, CDR1 is SGHTA, CDR2 FQGNSA. V was clipped by 5 bases and J by 4 bases, with 15 bases between them. For the CDR3, the DNA is TGTGCCAGCAGCCGCGAGGGTAGCGGTTACGAGCAGTACTTC. The encoded protein is CASSREGSGYEQYF. Using reference TRBV7-2 and TRBJ2-7 for the parts outside the CDR3, the full variable domain is GAGVSQSPSNKVTEKGKDVELRCDPISGHTALYWYRQSLGQGLEFLIYFQGNSAPDKSGLPSDRFSAERTGGSVSTLTIQRTQQEDSAVYLCASSREGSGYEQYFGPGTRLTVT.

This clonotype is labeled as medium-sized. V is TRBV10-2 and J is TRBJ1-5; D not resolved. Germline V lookup: CDR1 WSHSY, CDR2 SAAADI. This CDR3 comprises 13 residues. The V and J ends lost 0 bases and 6 bases respectively, with 6 bases between them. Here the CDR3 reads CASSESVGQPQHF. The CDR3 nucleotides read TGCGCCAGCAGTGAGTCTGTGGGTCAGCCCCAGCATTTT.

V usage is TRBV7-2 and J usage is TRBJ2-3; TRBD1 matches at 9 bases. The CDR3 contains 15 residues. CDR1 and CDR2 (germline): SGHTA, FQGNSA. V lost 5 bases to trimming and J lost 3 bases; unmatched junction nucleotides: 6. This CDR3 is CASSGRTGETDTQYF. The CDR3 DNA reads TGTGCCAGCAGCGGCCGGACAGGGGAGACAGATACGCAGTATTTT. Variable domain in full (rest from reference TRBV7-2 and TRBJ2-3): GAGVSQSPSNKVTEKGKDVELRCDPISGHTALYWYRQSLGQGLEFLIYFQGNSAPDKSGLPSDRFSAERTGGSVSTLTIQRTQQEDSAVYLCASSGRTGETDTQYFGPGTRLTVL.

As concerns this clonotype: Without the conserved terminal phenylalanine or tryptophan, this CDR3 likely stems from a read error. The CDR3 coding sequence is TGTGCCAGCAGCGCCCAAGTCGGCGTTCGGAACACTGAAGCTTTCTTG. This sequence encodes CASSAQVGVRNTEAFL. The chain links TRBV9 to TRBJ1-1, with D unclear. Deletions cut 3 bases from V and 1 base from J, with 16 bases between. The CDR3 contains 16 residues. Looked up from germline, CDR1 is SGDLS and CDR2 is YYNGEE.

Many counts were recorded for this clonotype. The rearrangement joins TRBV12-3 or TRBV12-4 to TRBJ2-1, with D perhaps being TRBD1 or TRBD2 (6 bases each). The CDR3 loop spans 12 amino acids. CDR3 residues: CVVGGRNNEQFF. CDR3 DNA: TGTGTGGTAGGGGGGAGAAACAATGAGCAGTTCTTC.

The V call is TRBV7-6, the J call TRBJ1-6, with D unresolved. Trimming removed 1 base from V and 5 bases from J, with 9 bases in between. The CDR3 consists of 15 residues. Germline V lookup: CDR1 SGHVS, CDR2 FNYEAQ. CDR3 in DNA: TGTGCCAGCAGCTTAGGGGAGACTAATAATTCACCCCTCCACTTT. Amino acid sequence: CASSLGETNNSPLHF.

The CDR3 DNA sequence: TGTGCCAGCAGTTTAAGTCAGGCAGGGGGAGGCTACACCTTC. Its protein is CASSLSQAGGGYTF. The genes are TRBV27 and TRBJ1-2; 7 nucleotides match TRBD1. CDR1 MNHEY and CDR2 SMNVEV come from the germline V gene (reference sequence). After removal of 2 bases from V and 8 bases from J, the junction contained 8 bases not matched to a gene. There are 14 residues in the CDR3.

This clonotype appeared many times. V and J are TRBV5-6 and TRBJ2-5, with TRBD2 matching over 9 bases. V dropped 2 bases and J dropped 5; count of bases not matched to a gene: 19. This CDR3 contains 19 residues. Germline-derived CDR1 and CDR2 are SGHDT and YYEEEE. CDR3 region: CASSFSRGGLISFRETQYF. Here the CDR3 DNA reads TGTGCCAGCAGCTTTTCGCGGGGGGGCTTGATTTCATTCCGCGAGACCCAGTACTTC.

On this clonotype itself: A read error may produce the germline difference seen at one junction end. The chain combines TRBV10-3 with TRBJ2-1; D is possibly TRBD2 (6 bases). Germline CDR1 reads ENHRY; CDR2 reads SYGVKD. The CDR3 length is 17 residues. CDR3 in amino acids: CVISSLGLGAGDDEQFF. The DNA for the CDR3 is TGTGTCATCAGCTCGCTGGGACTGGGAGCGGGTGACGATGAGCAGTTCTTC.

Comment on this clonotype: Because the CDR3 is missing its conserved closing phenylalanine or tryptophan, this is likely a read error. This rearrangement joins TRBV6-1 to TRBJ2-3; 8 nucleotides agree with TRBD1. Germline CDR1 reads MNHNS; CDR2 reads SASEGT. The CDR3 sequence is 14 residues long. V shed 7 bases, J shed 3 bases, and the junction held 6 bases outside the gene matches. The CDR3 DNA is TGTGCCAGCAAGACCCGGACAGGGACAGATACGCAGTATCTT. It specifies CASKTRTGTDTQYL.

In its sample, this clonotype was seen many times. The gene calls are TRBV28 and TRBJ2-3; perhaps TRBD2 as D (6 bases). V gave up 7 bases and J gave up 6 bases, with 20 bases separating them. CDR1 and CDR2 (germline): MDHEN, SYDVKM. This CDR3 spans 15 amino acids. The CDR3 is CASTLAGRKGDTQYF. For the CDR3, the DNA is TGTGCCAGCACCCTTGCGGGGAGGAAGGGGGATACGCAGTATTTT. The full variable domain, in which reference TRBV28 and TRBJ2-3 provide the parts outside the CDR3, is DVKVTQSSRYLVKRTGEKVFLECVQDMDHENMFWYRQDPGLGLRLIYFSYDVKMKEKGDIPEGYSVSREKKERFSLILESASTNQTSMYLCASTLAGRKGDTQYFGPGTRLTVL.